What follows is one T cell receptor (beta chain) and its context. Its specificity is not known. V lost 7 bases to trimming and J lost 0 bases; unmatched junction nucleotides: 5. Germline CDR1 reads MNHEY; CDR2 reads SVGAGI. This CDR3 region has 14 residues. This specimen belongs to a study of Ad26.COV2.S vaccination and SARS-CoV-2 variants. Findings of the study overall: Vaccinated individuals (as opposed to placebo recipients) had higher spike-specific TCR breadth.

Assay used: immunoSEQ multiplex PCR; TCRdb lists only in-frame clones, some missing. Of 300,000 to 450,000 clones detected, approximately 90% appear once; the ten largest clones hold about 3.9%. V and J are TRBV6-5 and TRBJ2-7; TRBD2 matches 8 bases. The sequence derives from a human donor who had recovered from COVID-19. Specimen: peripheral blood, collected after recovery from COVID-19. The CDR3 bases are TGTGCCAGCAAAGATAGCGGGGCCTCCTACGAGCAGTACTTC. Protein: CASKDSGASYEQYF.